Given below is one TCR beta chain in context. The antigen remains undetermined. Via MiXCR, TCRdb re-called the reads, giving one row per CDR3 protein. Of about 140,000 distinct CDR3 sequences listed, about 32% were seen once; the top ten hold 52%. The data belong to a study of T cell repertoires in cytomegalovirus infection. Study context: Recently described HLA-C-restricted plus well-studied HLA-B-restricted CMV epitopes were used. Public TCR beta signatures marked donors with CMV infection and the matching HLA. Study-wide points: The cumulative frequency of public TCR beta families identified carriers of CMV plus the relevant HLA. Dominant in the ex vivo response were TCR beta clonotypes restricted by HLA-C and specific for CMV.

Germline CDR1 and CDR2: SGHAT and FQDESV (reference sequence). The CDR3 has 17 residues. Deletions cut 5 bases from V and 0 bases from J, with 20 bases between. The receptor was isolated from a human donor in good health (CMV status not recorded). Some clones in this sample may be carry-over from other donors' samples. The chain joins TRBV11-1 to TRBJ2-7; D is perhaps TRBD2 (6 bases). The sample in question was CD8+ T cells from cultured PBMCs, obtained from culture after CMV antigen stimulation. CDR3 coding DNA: TGTGCCAGCAGCCCCCCCCCTGGGCACGGGAGCTCCTACGAGCAGTACTTC. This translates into CASSPPPGHGSSYEQYF.